This TCR beta chain is from a study of response to subunit inactivated influenza vaccine. V dropped 4 bases and J dropped 2; count of bases not matched to a gene: 3. Germline V gene sequence: CDR1 SGHRS, CDR2 YFSETQ. The CDR3 extends over 16 amino acids. TCRdb redid the calling of the RT-PCR reads with MiXCR, one entry per CDR3 protein. Of fewer than 750,000 distinct CDR3 sequences listed, around 13% are singletons. The sequenced sample was PBMCs from blood, obtained 12 days after vaccination. This sequence originates from a man aged 50 to 60 who received an inactivated influenza vaccine. This sequence joins TRBV5-1 and TRBJ2-5, with 15 bases lining up with TRBD2. The CDR3 here is CASSAGTSGRQETQYF. The DNA of the CDR3 is TGCGCCAGCAGCGCAGGGACTAGCGGGAGGCAAGAGACCCAGTACTTC.